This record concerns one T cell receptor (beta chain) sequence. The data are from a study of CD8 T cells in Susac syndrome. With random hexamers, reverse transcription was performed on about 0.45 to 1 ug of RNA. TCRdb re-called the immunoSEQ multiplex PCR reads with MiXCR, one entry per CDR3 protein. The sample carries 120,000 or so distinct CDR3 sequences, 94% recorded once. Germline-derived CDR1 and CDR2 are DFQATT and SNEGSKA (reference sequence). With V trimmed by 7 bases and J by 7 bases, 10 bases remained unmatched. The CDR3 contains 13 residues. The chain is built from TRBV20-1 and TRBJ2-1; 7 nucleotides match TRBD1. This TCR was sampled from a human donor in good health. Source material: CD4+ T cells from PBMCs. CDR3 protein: CSVKRGRGNEQFF. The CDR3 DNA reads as TGCAGTGTAAAAAGGGGCAGGGGGAATGAGCAGTTCTTC.